This T cell receptor beta chain was sequenced in a study of OX40 agonist ivuxolimab in advanced cancers. For the study at large: At 0.01 to 10 mg/kg, ivuxolimab was administered intravenously to patients every 2 weeks.

Profiling relied on immunoSEQ multiplex PCR, and the TCRdb table lists in-frame clones only, not all of them. The repertoire has about 17,000 clones, over 75% of them found once; the top ten carry around 29%. The ends lost 10 bases at V and 0 bases at J; junction bases unmatched: 5. The germline gives CDR1 MNHEY, CDR2 SVGAGI. This CDR3 has 14 residues. In regard to this clone: What it binds is unknown. Other DNA variants within this sample encode the same CDR3.

Patients who had autoimmune disease history or got systemic immunosuppression were left out. Study-level points and caveats: Antigen specificity was not determined for the expanded peripheral T cells. CD4+ and CD8+ T cells in blood underwent clonal expansion by week 6 at 0.1 to 3.0 mg/kg.

The source of this sequence is an adult with an advanced solid tumor such as melanoma, head and neck, liver or kidney cancer. The sample here was CD4+ or CD8+ T cells sorted from blood, taken in a trial of the OX40 agonist ivuxolimab. J is TRBJ1-5 and V is TRBV6-5; 8 positions agree with TRBD1. DNA for the CDR3: TGTGCCATTGGGACAGGAGATAGCAATCAGCCCCAGCATTTT. Amino acid sequence: CAIGTGDSNQPQHF.